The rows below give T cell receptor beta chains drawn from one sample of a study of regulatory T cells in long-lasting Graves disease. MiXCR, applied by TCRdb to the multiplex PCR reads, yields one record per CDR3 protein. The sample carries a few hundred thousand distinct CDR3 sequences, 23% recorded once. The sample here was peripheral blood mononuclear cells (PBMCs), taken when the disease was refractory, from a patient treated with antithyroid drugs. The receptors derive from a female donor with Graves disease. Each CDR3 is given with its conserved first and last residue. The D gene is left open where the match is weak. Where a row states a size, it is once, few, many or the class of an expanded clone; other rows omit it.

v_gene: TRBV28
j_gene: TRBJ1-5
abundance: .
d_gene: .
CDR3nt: TGTGCCAGCAGTTCCGAGCAGAGCCTAAATCAGCCCCAGCATTTT
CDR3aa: CASSSEQSLNQPQHF

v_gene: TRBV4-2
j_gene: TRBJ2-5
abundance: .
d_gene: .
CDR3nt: TGTGCCAGCAGCCAAGATTTAGGGGGAGGGGGCCAAGAGACCCAGTACTTC
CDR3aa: CASSQDLGGGGQETQYF

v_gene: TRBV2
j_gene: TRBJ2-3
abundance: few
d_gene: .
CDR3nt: TGTGCCAGCATTCTCCAGAATCTTAGCACAGATACGCAGTATTTT
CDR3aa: CASILQNLSTDTQYF

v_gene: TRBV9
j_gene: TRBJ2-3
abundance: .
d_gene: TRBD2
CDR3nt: TGTGCCAGCAGCACACTAGCGGGCACAGATACGCAGTATTTT
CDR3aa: CASSTLAGTDTQYF

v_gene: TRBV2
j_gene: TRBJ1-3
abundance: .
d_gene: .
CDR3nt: TGTGCCAGCAGTACCCGCTTTGACAGACCATTCGTCGCTGGAAACACCATATATTTT
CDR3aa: CASSTRFDRPFVAGNTIYF

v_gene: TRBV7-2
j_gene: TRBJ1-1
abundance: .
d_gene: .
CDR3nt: TGTGCCAGCAGCTTAGTTGGCAGCTTGAACACTGAAGCTTTCTTT
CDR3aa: CASSLVGSLNTEAFF

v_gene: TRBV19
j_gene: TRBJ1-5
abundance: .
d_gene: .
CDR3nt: TGTGCCAGTACCGGGGTTGCAGGCTATCAGCCCCAGCATTTT
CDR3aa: CASTGVAGYQPQHF

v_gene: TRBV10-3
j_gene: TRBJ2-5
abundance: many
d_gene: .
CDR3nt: TGTGCCATCAGTGCGGCCCAAGAGACCCAGTACTTC
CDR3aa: CAISAAQETQYF

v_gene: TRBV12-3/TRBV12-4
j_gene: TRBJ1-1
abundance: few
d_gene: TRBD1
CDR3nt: TGTGCCAGCAGAATACAGGGGTTGAACACTGAAGCTTTCTTT
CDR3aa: CASRIQGLNTEAFF

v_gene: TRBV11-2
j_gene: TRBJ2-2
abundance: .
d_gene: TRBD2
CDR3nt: TGTGCCAGCAGCCAGGGACTAGCAAACACCGGGGAGCTGTTTTTT
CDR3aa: CASSQGLANTGELFF

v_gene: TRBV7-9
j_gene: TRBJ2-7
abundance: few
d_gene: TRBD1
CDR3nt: TGTGCCAGCAGATCGACCCCGGGACAGGGGTTAGGCGAGCAGTACTTC
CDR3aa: CASRSTPGQGLGEQYF

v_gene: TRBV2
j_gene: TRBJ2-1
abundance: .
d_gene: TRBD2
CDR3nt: TGTGCCAGCCTAGCGGAGAGCTCCTACAATGAGCAGTTCTTC
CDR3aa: CASLAESSYNEQFF

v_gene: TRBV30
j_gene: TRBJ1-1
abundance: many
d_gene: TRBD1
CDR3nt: TGTGCCTGGAGTGTAGGACAGGGGACTGAAGCTTTCTTT
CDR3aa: CAWSVGQGTEAFF

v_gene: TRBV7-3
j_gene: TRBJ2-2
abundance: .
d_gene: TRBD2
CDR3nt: TGTGCCAGCAGCTACCGGGGGACTAGCGGGCCCGGGGAGCTGTTTTTT
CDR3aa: CASSYRGTSGPGELFF

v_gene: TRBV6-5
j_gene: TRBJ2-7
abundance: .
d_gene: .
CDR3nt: TGTGCCAGCAGTTACATTCGTGGGGGTCACGAGCAGTACTTC
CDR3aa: CASSYIRGGHEQYF

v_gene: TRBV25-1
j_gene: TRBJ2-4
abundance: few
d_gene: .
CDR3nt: TGTGCCAGCAGTCCCCTGGTGGTAAGGCTAGCCAAAAACATTCAGTACTTC
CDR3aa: CASSPLVVRLAKNIQYF

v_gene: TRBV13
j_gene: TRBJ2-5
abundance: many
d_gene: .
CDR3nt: TGTGCCAGCAGCCCCCTAAGACGGGAGACCCAGTACTTC
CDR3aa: CASSPLRRETQYF

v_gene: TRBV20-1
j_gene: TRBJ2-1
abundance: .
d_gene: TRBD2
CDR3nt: TGCAGTGCTAGAAGGTTAGCGGGAGCGAGAAATGAGCAGTTCTTC
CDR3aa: CSARRLAGARNEQFF

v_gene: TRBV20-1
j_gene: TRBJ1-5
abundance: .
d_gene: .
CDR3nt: TGCAGTGCCCTTAGCCCAGGGGGCAATCAGCCCCAGCATTTT
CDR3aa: CSALSPGGNQPQHF

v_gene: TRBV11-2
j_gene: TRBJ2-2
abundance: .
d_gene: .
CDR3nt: TGTGCCAGCAGCTTAGTTCGCGGGTTCGGGGAGCTGTTTTTT
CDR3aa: CASSLVRGFGELFF

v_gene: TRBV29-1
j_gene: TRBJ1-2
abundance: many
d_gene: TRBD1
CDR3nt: TGCAGCGCATCCACAGGGGTATGGGGCTACACCTTC
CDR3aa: CSASTGVWGYTF

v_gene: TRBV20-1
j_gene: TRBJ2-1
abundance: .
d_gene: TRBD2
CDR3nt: TGCAGTGCTAGAGTCGGACTAGCGGTATACAATGAGCAGTTCTTC
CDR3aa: CSARVGLAVYNEQFF

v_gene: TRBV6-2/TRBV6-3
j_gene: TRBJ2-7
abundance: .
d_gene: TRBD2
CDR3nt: TGTGCCAGCCTTTCTAGCGGGAGTTATGACGAGCAGTACTTC
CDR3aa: CASLSSGSYDEQYF

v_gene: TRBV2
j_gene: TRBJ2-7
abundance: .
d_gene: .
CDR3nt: TGTGCCAGCAGGAACTACGCGTCCTACGAGCAGTACTTC
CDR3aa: CASRNYASYEQYF

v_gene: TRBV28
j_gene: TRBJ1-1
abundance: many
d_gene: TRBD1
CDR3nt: TGTGCCAGCAGTTCCCTTTCGGGACAGGGCTTCAAGAACACTGAAGCTTTCTTT
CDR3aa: CASSSLSGQGFKNTEAFF

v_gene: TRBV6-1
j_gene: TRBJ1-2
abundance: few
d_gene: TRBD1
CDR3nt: TGTGCCAGCAGACCCCCGACAGGGCCCTATGGCTACACCTTC
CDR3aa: CASRPPTGPYGYTF

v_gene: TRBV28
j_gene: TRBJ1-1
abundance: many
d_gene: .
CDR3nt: TGTGCCAGCAGTTCTCCCGGACGGCCCCGACACGGAGAGGCTTTCTTT
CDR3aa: CASSSPGRPRHGEAFF

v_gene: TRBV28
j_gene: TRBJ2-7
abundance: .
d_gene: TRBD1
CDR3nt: TGTGCCAGCAGTTTGGGGACAGGGGCACAAGAGCAGTACTTC
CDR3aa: CASSLGTGAQEQYF

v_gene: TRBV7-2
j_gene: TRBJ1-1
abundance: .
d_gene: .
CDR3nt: TGTGCCAGCAGTTACCAGGGGACCCCGGGCACTGAAGCTTTCTTT
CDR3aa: CASSYQGTPGTEAFF

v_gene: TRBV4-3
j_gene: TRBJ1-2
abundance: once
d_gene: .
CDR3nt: TGCGCCAGCAGCGAAAGGACGGATTATGGCTACACCTTC
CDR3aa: CASSERTDYGYTF

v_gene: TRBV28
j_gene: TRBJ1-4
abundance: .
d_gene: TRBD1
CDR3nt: TGTGCCAGCAGTCTAGGACAGGGTTACGATGAAAAACTGTTTTTT
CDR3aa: CASSLGQGYDEKLFF

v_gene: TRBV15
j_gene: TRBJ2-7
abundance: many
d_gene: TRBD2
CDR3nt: TGTGCCACCAGCAGAGGACTAGCGGGCAGCTCCTACGAGCAGTACTTC
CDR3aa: CATSRGLAGSSYEQYF

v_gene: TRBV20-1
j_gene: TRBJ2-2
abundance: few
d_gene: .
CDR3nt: TGCAGTGCTAGGGGAGTAGCGCCGAACACCGGGGAGCTGTTTTTT
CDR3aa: CSARGVAPNTGELFF

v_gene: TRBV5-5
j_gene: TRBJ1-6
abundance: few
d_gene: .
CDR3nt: TGTGCCAGCAGCCCGACGAATTACAGGGAATCTTATAATTCACCCCTCCACTTT
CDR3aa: CASSPTNYRESYNSPLHF

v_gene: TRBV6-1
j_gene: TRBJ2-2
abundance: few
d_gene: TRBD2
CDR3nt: TGTGCCAGCAGTGAAGCGCTTTGGGCTAGCGGGAGCACCGGGGAGCTGTTTTTT
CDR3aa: CASSEALWASGSTGELFF

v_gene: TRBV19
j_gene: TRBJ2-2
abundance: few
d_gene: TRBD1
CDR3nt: TGTGCCAGTAGTACGACAGGGATCGGGGAGCTGTTTTTT
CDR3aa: CASSTTGIGELFF

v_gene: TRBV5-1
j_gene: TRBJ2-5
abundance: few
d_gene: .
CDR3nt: TGCGCCAGCAGCTTGGCCGGGGGCCCCCAGTACTTC
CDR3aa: CASSLAGGPQYF

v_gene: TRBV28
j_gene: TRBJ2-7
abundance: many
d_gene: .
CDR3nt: TGTGCCAGCAGTTTATCAAGCGAGCAGTACTTC
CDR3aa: CASSLSSEQYF

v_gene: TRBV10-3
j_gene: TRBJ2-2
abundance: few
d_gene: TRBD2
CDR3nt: TGTGCCATCAGGGACGAGGGGCTAGCGGCCACCGGGGAGCTGTTTTTT
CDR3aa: CAIRDEGLAATGELFF

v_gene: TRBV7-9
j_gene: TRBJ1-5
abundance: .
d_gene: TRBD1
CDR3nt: TGTGCCAGCAGCTTTCAGGGGGAAGGGCAGCCCCAGCATTTT
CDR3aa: CASSFQGEGQPQHF

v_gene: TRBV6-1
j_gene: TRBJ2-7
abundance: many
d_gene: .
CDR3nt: TGTGCCAGCAGTGAAGGACAGGGGAGGGCCTACGAGCAGTACTTC
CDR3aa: CASSEGQGRAYEQYF

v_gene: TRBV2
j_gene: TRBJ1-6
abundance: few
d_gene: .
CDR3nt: TGTGCCAGCAGAGACGGGGGGAAGCCCCTCCACTTT
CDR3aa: CASRDGGKPLHF

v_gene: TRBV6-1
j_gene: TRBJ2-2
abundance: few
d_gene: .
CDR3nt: TGTGCCAGCACCCAGACTCCGAACACCGGGGAGCTGTTTTTT
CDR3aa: CASTQTPNTGELFF

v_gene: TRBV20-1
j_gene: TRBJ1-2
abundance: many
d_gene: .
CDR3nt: TGCAGTGCTAGATGGGGGGGCGCGGGATATGGCTACACCTTC
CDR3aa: CSARWGGAGYGYTF